The 13 T cell receptor beta chains listed next were all sequenced from one sample in a study of blood T cell repertoires in COVID-19. Profiling relied on immunoSEQ multiplex PCR, and the TCRdb table lists in-frame clones only, not all of them. The data contain some 170,000 clones, almost 80% of them singletons. The specimen was peripheral blood. The receptors shown here come from a woman between 65 and 79 years old with acute or convalescent COVID-19.

The sample holds one count of this clone. The rearrangement joins TRBV6-5 to TRBJ1-4, with D hard to call. The length of the CDR3 is 13 residues. The germline V and J ends were trimmed by 5 bases and 14 bases, with 18 bases remaining between them. CDR1 and CDR2 (germline): MNHEY, SVGAGI. This CDR3 is CASSQRRDGDLFF. In nucleotides, the CDR3 is TGTGCCAGCAGTCAAAGACGAGACGGGGATCTGTTTTTT.

J is TRBJ2-7 and V is TRBV7-9, with unresolved D. CDR3 size: 17 residues. Trimming removed 6 bases at V and 3 bases at J, with 24 bases between. CDR1 is SEHNR, CDR2 FQNEAQ, per germline (reference sequence). Here the CDR3 reads CASSSNYFGSGGYEQYF. As DNA, the CDR3 is TGTGCCAGCAGTAGTAATTATTTCGGGTCGGGTGGCTACGAGCAGTACTTC.

The V and J genes are TRBV28 and TRBJ2-5; TRBD1 might be the D (6 bases). The CDR3 extends over 14 amino acids. V lost 4 bases and J lost 4, with 13 bases in between. Germline assignment: CDR1 MDHEN and CDR2 SYDVKM. The CDR3 here is CASSSAGVAETQYF. The CDR3 DNA is TGTGCCAGCAGTTCTGCAGGGGTGGCAGAGACCCAGTACTTC.

The chain has TRBV20-1 and TRBJ2-1; D is ambiguous. CDR1 and CDR2 (germline): DFQATT, SNEGSKA (reference sequence). The CDR3 runs to 10 residues. Deletions cut 3 bases from V and 8 bases from J, with 5 bases between. CDR3 protein: CSASHYEQFF. CDR3 DNA sequence: TGCAGTGCTAGTCACTATGAGCAGTTCTTC.

The V gene is TRBV24-1, the J gene TRBJ2-7; the match to TRBD1 covers 9 bases. J gave up 6 bases and V 3 bases, and 8 bases lay outside the gene matches. This CDR3 is built from 15 residues. The germline V gene has CDR1 KGHDR and CDR2 SFDVKD. The CDR3: CATSDTGTGQGEQYF. CDR3 DNA: TGTGCCACCAGTGATACCGGGACAGGGCAGGGCGAGCAGTACTTC.

The rearrangement links TRBV6-5 to TRBJ1-1; D is perhaps TRBD1 (5 bases). V lost 7 bases to trimming and J lost 0 bases, with 9 bases between them. CDR3 length equals 13 residues. Per germline, CDR1 MNHEY and CDR2 SVGAGI. In DNA form, the CDR3 reads TGTGCCAGCACTAGACAGTTGAACACTGAAGCTTTCTTT. It codes for CASTRQLNTEAFF.

The chain couples TRBV6-6 to TRBJ1-2; D may be TRBD1 (6 bases). There are 15 residues in the CDR3. CDR1 and CDR2 (germline): MNHNY, SVGAGI (reference sequence). V lost 5 bases and J lost 5, with 18 bases in between. The CDR3 protein is CASSENRDTYYGYTF. CDR3 in DNA: TGTGCCAGCAGTGAGAACCGGGACACCTATTATGGCTACACCTTC.

This rearrangement joins TRBV29-1 to TRBJ2-1, with TRBD2 as a possible D gene (6 bases). The CDR3 runs 11 residues. Trimming removed 7 bases from V and 15 bases from J, with 19 bases in between. Germline-derived CDR1 and CDR2 are SQVTM and ANQGSEA. CDR3 in DNA: TGCAGCGGCTTTTCACCGGGACTTGCGTTCTTC. This codes for CSGFSPGLAFF.

With respect to this clone: At the DNA level, this CDR3 is encoded by other sequences in the same sample as well. The chain couples TRBV3-1 (or the pseudogene TRBV3-2) to TRBJ1-4, with 10 positions matching TRBD1. The CDR3 consists of 15 residues. Per germline, CDR1 LGHDT and CDR2 YNNKEL (reference sequence). Trimming removed 4 bases from V and 5 bases from J; junction bases left unmatched: 4. The CDR3: CASSPWGQGNEKLFF. The CDR3 DNA sequence: TGTGCCAGCAGCCCCTGGGGACAGGGGAATGAAAAACTGTTTTTT.

The chain recombines TRBV6-6 with TRBJ1-2; 10 positions agree with TRBD1. The CDR3 extends over 15 amino acids. J gave up 5 bases and V 5 bases, and 8 bases lay outside the gene matches. Germline V gene data show CDR1 as MNHNY and CDR2 as SVGAGI (reference sequence). Here the CDR3 reads CASSNDRGLGYGYTF. CDR3 bases: TGTGCCAGCAGTAACGACAGGGGGCTTGGATATGGCTACACCTTC.

V usage is TRBV10-2 and J usage is TRBJ2-7, with TRBD2 as a possible D gene (6 bases). This CDR3 contains 16 residues. Deletions cut 3 bases from V and 3 bases from J, with 18 bases between. Germline CDR1 reads WSHSY; CDR2 reads SAAADI. The CDR3 is CASSDSGGGLIYEQYF. CDR3 nucleotide sequence: TGCGCCAGCAGTGATTCCGGGGGAGGACTAATCTACGAGCAGTACTTC.

The chain couples TRBV19 to TRBJ2-5; 11 positions agree with TRBD2. The CDR3 loop spans 15 amino acids. Germline assignment: CDR1 LNHDA and CDR2 SQIVND (reference sequence). V was pared by 9 bases and J by 5 bases, with 11 bases of the junction left unmatched. The CDR3 DNA sequence: TGTGCCAGCAAAATAGCGGGAGGGCCCTCGGAGACCCAGTACTTC. Its protein product is CASKIAGGPSETQYF.

The chain has TRBV11-2 and TRBJ1-1; D perhaps matches TRBD1 (5 bases). This CDR3 is 15 amino acids long. Germline V gene data show CDR1 as SGHAT and CDR2 as FQNNGV. Trimming stripped 4 bases from V and 0 bases from J, with 12 bases between. CDR3 nucleotides: TGTGCCAGCAGCTCCTGGACAAAAATGAACACTGAAGCTTTCTTT. As protein: CASSSWTKMNTEAFF.